This T cell receptor (beta chain) was captured by sequencing in a study of blood T cell repertoires in COVID-19. The wider study: The United States, Italy and Spain supplied acute and convalescent COVID-19 samples.

Deletions cut 0 bases from V and 1 base from J, with 12 bases between. Germline V gene lookup returns CDR1 GTSNPN and CDR2 SVGIG (reference sequence). CDR3 size: 15 residues. Cohort allocation depended upon clinical history that participants reported. In the original processing: Estimates of nucleated cell counts were drawn from the amplification of reference gene primers. The table came from immunoSEQ multiplex PCR; TCRdb's copy has only in-frame clones and leaves some out. V, J and clone size were drawn from that table, and D and trimming were deduced from the DNA. The sample has some 300,000 clones; around 92% are singletons.

The chain employs TRBV30 and TRBJ1-1; no firm D call. The sample comprised PBMCs or T cells enriched from blood (not recorded which). This TCR came from a woman aged 30 to 39 who had recovered from COVID-19. The CDR3 DNA reads TGTGCCTGGAGTGTTAGGAGGGCCGGGAACACTGAAGCTTTCTTT. Translation: CAWSVRRAGNTEAFF.